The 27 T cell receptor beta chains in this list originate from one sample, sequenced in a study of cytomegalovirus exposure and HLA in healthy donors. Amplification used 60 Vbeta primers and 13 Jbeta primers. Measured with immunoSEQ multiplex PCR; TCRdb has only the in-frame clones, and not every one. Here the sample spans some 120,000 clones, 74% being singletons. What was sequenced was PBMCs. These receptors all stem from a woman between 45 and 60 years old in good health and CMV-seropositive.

The CDR3 reads CAWQTGTGKGQPQHF. CDR3 sequence (DNA): TGTGCCTGGCAGACCGGGACAGGGAAGGGTCAGCCCCAGCATTTT. V is TRBV30 and J is TRBJ1-5; 9 nucleotides agree with TRBD1. The CDR3 is 15 residues long. Germline trimming cut 5 bases from V and 6 bases from J; bases unmatched to any gene: 11. CDR1 and CDR2 (germline): GTSNPN, SVGIG (reference sequence).

The CDR3 DNA is TGTGCCAGCAGTGAGGGTCCTAGCGGGGGGGCCGGAGCAGATACGCAGTATTTT. This gives the protein CASSEGPSGGAGADTQYF. The genes are TRBV2 and TRBJ2-3, with TRBD2 identical over 12 bases. Trimming took 3 bases from V and 4 from J; bases not matched to a gene: 11. Germline-derived CDR1 and CDR2 are SNHLY and FYNNEI. The length of the CDR3 is 18 residues.

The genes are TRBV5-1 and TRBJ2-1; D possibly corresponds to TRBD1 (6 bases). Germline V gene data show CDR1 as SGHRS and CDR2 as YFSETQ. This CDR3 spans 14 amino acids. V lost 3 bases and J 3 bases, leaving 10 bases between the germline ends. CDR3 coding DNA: TGCGCCAGCAGCTGGGACACCAACTACAATGAGCAGTTCTTC. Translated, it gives CASSWDTNYNEQFF.

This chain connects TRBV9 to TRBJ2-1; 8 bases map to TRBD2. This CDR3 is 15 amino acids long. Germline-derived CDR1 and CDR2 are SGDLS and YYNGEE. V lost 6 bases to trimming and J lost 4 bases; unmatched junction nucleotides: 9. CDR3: CASNLRGGTYNEQFF. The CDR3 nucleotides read TGTGCCAGCAACCTCCGGGGGGGGACATACAATGAGCAGTTCTTC.

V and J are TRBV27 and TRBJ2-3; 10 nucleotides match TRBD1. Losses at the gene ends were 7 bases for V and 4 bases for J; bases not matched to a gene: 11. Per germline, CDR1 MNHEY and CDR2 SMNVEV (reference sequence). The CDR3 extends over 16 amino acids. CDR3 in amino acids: CASTYKPGQGPDTQYF. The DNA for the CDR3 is TGTGCCAGCACCTATAAACCGGGACAGGGGCCAGATACGCAGTATTTT.

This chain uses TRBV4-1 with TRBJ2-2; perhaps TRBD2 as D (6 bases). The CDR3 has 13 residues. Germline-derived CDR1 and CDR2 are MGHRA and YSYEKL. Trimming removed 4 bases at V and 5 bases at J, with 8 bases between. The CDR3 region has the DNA TGCGCCAGCAGCCTTCGGGGGACCGGGGAGCTGTTTTTT. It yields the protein CASSLRGTGELFF.

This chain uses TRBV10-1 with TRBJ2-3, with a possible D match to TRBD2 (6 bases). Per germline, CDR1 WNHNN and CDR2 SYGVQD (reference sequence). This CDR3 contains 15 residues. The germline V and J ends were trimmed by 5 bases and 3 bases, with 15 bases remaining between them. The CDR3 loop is CASSRGSGMTDTQYF. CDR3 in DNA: TGCGCCAGCAGTCGCGGTAGCGGAATGACAGATACGCAGTATTTT.

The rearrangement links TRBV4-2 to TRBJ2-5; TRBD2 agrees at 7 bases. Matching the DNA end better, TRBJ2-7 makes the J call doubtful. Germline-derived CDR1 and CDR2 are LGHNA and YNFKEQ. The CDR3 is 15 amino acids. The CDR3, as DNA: TGTGCCAGCAGCCAAGATCCGGGGGGCTCCTACGAGCAGTACTTC. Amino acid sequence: CASSQDPGGSYEQYF.

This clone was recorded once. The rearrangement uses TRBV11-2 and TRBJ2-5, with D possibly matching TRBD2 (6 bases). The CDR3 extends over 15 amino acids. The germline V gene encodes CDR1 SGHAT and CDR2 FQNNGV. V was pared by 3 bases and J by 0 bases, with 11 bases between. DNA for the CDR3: TGTGCCAGCAGCTTGTGGGGGGAGTACCAAGAGACCCAGTACTTC. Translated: CASSLWGEYQETQYF. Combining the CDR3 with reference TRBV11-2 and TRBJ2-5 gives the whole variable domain EAGVAQSPRYKIIEKRQSVAFWCNPISGHATLYWYQQILGQGPKLLIQFQNNGVVDDSQLPKDRFSAERLKGVDSTLKIQPAKLEDSAVYLCASSLWGEYQETQYFGPGTRLLVL.

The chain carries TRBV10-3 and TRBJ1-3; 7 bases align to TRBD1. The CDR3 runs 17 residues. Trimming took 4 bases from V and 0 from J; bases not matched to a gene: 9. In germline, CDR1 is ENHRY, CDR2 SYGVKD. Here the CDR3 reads CAISARDRTLSGNTIYF. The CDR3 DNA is TGTGCCATCAGTGCCCGGGACAGAACTCTCTCTGGAAACACCATATATTTT.

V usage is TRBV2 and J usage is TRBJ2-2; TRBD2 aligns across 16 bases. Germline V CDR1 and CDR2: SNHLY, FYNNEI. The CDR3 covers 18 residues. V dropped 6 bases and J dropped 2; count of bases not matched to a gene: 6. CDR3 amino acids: CASSAGLAGGFNTGELFF. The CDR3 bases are TGTGCCAGCAGCGCGGGACTAGCGGGGGGGTTCAACACCGGGGAGCTGTTTTTT.

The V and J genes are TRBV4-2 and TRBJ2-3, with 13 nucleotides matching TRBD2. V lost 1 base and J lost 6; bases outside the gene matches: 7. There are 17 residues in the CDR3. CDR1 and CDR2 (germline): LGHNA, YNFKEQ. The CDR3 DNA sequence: TGTGCCAGCAGCCAAGCCGGGACTAGCGGGGCCGGGGATACGCAGTATTTT. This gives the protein CASSQAGTSGAGDTQYF.

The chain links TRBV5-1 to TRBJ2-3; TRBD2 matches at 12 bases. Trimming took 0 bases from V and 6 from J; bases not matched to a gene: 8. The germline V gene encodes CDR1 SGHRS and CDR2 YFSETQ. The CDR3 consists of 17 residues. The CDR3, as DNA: TGCGCCAGCAGCTTGGCCGCTAGCGGGGGGGCCTGGGATACGCAGTATTTT. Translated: CASSLAASGGAWDTQYF.

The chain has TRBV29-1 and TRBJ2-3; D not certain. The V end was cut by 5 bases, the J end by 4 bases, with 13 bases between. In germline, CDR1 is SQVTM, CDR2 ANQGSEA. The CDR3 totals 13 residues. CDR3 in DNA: TGCAGCGTTCGATCCTCCGGAGCAGATACGCAGTATTTT. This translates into CSVRSSGADTQYF.

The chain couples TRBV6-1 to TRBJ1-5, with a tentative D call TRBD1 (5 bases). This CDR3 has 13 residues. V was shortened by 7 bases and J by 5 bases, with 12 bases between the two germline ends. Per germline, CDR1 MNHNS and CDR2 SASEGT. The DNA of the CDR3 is TGTGCCAGCACCGGGGGTTTGTATCAGCCCCAGCATTTT. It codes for CASTGGLYQPQHF.

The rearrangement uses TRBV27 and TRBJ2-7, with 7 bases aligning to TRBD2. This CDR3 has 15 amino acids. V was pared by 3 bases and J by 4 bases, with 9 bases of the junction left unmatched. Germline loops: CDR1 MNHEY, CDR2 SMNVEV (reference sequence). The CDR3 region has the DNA TGTGCCAGCAGTTTTTCCTCTAGCGGTAATTACGAGCAGTACTTC. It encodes CASSFSSSGNYEQYF.

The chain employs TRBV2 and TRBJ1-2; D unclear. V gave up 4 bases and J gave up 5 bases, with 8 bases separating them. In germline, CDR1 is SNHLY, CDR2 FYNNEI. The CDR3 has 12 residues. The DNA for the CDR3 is TGTGCCAGCAGTGGTAACAGATATGGCTACACCTTC. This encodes CASSGNRYGYTF. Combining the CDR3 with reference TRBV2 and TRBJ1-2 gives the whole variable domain EPEVTQTPSHQVTQMGQEVILRCVPISNHLYFYWYRQILGQKVEFLVSFYNNEISEKSEIFDDQFSVERPDGSNFTLKIRSTKLEDSAMYFCASSGNRYGYTFGSGTRLTVV.

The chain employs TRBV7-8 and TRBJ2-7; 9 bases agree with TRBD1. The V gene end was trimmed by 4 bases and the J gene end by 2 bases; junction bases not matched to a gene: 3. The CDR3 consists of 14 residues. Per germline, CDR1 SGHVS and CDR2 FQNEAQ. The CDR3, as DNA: TGTGCCAGCAGCTCAAGGACAGGGGCCTACGAGCAGTACTTC. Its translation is CASSSRTGAYEQYF.

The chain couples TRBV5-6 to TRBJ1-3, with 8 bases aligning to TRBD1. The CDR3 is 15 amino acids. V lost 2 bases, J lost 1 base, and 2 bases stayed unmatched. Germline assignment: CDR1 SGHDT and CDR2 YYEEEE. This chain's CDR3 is CASSFWTGSGNTIYF. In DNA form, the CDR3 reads TGTGCCAGCAGCTTCTGGACAGGGTCTGGAAACACCATATATTTT.

CDR3 protein: CASRTFRGYGSYEQYF. CDR3 nucleotide sequence: TGTGCCAGCAGGACCTTCAGGGGGTATGGGTCCTACGAGCAGTACTTC. The rearrangement links TRBV28 to TRBJ2-5, with 7 bases fitting TRBD1. The J call is uncertain, as TRBJ2-7 better fits the DNA end. The CDR3 contains 16 residues. CDR1 is MDHEN and CDR2 is SYDVKM in the germline V gene.

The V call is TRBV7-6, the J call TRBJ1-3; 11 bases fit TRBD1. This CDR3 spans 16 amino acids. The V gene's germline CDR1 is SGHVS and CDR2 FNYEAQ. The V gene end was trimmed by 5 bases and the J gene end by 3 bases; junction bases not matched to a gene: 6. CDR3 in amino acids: CASSDGQGARGNTIYF. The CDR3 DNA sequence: TGTGCCAGCAGCGACGGACAGGGGGCGCGTGGAAACACCATATATTTT.

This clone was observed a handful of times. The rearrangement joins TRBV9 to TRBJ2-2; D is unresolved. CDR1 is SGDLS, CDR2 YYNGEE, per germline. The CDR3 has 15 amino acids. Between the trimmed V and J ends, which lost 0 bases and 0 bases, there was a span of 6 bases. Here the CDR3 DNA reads TGTGCCAGCAGCGTAGCCACTTCGAACACCGGGGAGCTGTTTTTT. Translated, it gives CASSVATSNTGELFF.

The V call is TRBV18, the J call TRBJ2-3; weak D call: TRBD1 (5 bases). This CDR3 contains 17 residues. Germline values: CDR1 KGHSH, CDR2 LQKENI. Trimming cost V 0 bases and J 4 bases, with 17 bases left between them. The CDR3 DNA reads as TGTGCCAGCTCACCACCTGGGCCAGGGTTTGGGGCAGATACGCAGTATTTT. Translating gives CASSPPGPGFGADTQYF.

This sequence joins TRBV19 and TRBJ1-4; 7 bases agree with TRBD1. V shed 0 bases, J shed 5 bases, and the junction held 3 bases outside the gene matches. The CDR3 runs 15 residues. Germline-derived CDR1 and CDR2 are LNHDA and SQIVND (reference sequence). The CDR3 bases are TGTGCCAGTAGTATAGAGGGACAGTTAAATGAAAAACTGTTTTTT. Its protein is CASSIEGQLNEKLFF.

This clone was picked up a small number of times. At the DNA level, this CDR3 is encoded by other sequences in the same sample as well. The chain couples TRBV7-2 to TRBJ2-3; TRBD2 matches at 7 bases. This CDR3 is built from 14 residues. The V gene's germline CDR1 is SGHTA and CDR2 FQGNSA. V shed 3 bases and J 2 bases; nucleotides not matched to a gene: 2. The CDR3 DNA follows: TGTGCCAGCAGCTTGGGGGGGATCACAGATACGCAGTATTTT. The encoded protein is CASSLGGITDTQYF.

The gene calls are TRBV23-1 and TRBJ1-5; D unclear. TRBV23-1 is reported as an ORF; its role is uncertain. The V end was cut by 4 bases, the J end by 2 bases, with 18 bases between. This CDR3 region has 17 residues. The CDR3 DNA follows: TGCGCCAGCAGTCTCCCCCCACCACGGGGTGGCAATCAGCCCCAGCATTTT. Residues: CASSLPPPRGGNQPQHF.

The CDR3 DNA follows: TGTGCCAGCAGTGTCGGGACTACGACTACGAAGCAGTACTTC. It specifies CASSVGTTTTKQYF. The V gene is TRBV25-1, the J gene TRBJ2-7; 7 positions agree with TRBD2. CDR3 length: 14 residues. CDR1 and CDR2 (germline): MGHDK, SYGVNS. V shed 4 bases and J 8 bases; nucleotides not matched to a gene: 11.